This T cell receptor beta chain was captured by sequencing in a study of human T cells and chemical hapten exposure. Turning to the study itself: Variation in per-sample TCR yields came mainly from small pooled library volume differences. The study, taken as a whole, reports: Among TCRs, those above 1 in 1000 frequency were unaffected by DPC sensitization.

TCRdb reprocessed the 5' RACE reads with MiXCR, giving one entry per CDR3 protein. The sample contains 110,000 to 150,000 distinct CDR3 sequences, over 3.5% of which appear only once. Trimming removed 6 bases from V and 3 bases from J, with 20 bases in between. The germline V gene encodes CDR1 DFQATT and CDR2 SNEGSKA (reference sequence). CDR3 length equals 15 residues. On this clonotype itself: Its antigen remains unknown.

The total RNA was obtained from whole blood that was not fractionated. This chain joins TRBV20-1 and TRBJ1-1; unclear D gene. This sequence originates from a female donor in good health. The CDR3 DNA reads as TGCAGTGCGCCTAAGGAGCCTTTTGGCCACACTGAAGCTTTCTTT. It encodes CSAPKEPFGHTEAFF.